The rows below give T cell receptor beta chains drawn from one sample of a study of blood T cell repertoires in COVID-19. Repertoires were generated with immunoSEQ multiplex PCR, while TCRdb's copy carries only in-frame clones and drops some. The repertoire includes approximately 170,000 clones, roughly 80% of them detected once, and over 6% sits in the top ten. The sequenced sample was peripheral blood. These receptors were collected from a woman in her sixties or seventies with COVID-19, enrolled during active disease. CDR3s include the opening cysteine and the closing phenylalanine or tryptophan. D genes are given only for firm matches. Clone size, where shown, is once, few, many, or a class for clones that have expanded.

clone_size j_call v_call d_call cdr3_length cdr3_aa cdr3_nt
NA TRBJ1-3 TRBV7-9 NA 15 CASSFNRPAGNTIYF TGTGCCAGCAGCTTTAACAGGCCCGCTGGAAACACCATATATTTT
NA TRBJ2-1 TRBV19 TRBD1 16 CASSMGPGQGIDEQFF TGTGCCAGTAGTATGGGACCGGGACAGGGGATCGATGAGCAGTTCTTC
NA TRBJ2-5 TRBV11-3 NA 13 CASSTVAVETQYF TGTGCCAGCAGTACTGTAGCTGTGGAGACCCAGTACTTC
once TRBJ2-3 TRBV27 TRBD2 15 CASRALAGITDTQYF TGTGCCAGCAGGGCTCTAGCGGGAATCACAGATACGCAGTATTTT
NA TRBJ2-6 TRBV5-1 NA 16 CASSLNLSPGANVLTF TGCGCCAGCAGCTTGAATCTCTCCCCTGGGGCCAACGTCCTGACTTTC
NA TRBJ2-5 TRBV30 TRBD2 15 CAWSGGLADQETQYF TGTGCCTGGAGTGGGGGACTAGCGGATCAAGAGACCCAGTACTTC
NA TRBJ2-3 TRBV9 TRBD2 17 CASSVGRLAGPTDTQYF TGTGCCAGCAGCGTAGGTCGACTAGCGGGGCCCACAGATACGCAGTATTTT
NA TRBJ1-1 TRBV11-2 NA 17 CASSLEAWGVTYTEAFF TGTGCCAGCAGCTTAGAAGCCTGGGGAGTAACTTACACTGAAGCTTTCTTT
NA TRBJ1-5 TRBV28 TRBD1 15 CASSPDRALVQPQHF TGTGCCAGCAGTCCGGACAGGGCATTGGTTCAGCCCCAGCATTTT
NA TRBJ2-5 TRBV7-9 TRBD1 16 CASSPVRQGIGLTQYF TGTGCCAGCAGCCCCGTGAGACAGGGGATTGGGCTGACCCAGTACTTC
NA TRBJ2-3 TRBV13 TRBD1 15 CASSARQGSTDTQYF TGTGCCAGCAGCGCCCGACAGGGTAGCACAGATACGCAGTATTTT
few TRBJ2-6 TRBV18 NA 17 CASSPNRPGSGANVLTF TGTGCCAGCTCACCGAATCGACCGGGATCTGGGGCCAACGTCCTGACTTTC
NA TRBJ2-5 TRBV11-3 TRBD1 15 CASSPGTGPQETQYF TGTGCCAGCAGCCCCGGGACAGGACCCCAAGAGACCCAGTACTTC
few TRBJ1-3 TRBV7-9 NA 16 CASSLIAGAIGNTIYF TGTGCCAGCAGCTTAATCGCAGGGGCGATTGGAAACACCATATATTTT
NA TRBJ2-5 TRBV4-3 NA 15 CASSQDVGSLETQYF TGCGCCAGCAGCCAAGATGTCGGTAGCCTAGAGACCCAGTACTTC
NA TRBJ1-6 TRBV10-2 TRBD1 17 CASSESVPGQYNSPLHF TGCGCCAGCAGTGAGTCCGTTCCGGGACAGTATAATTCACCCCTCCACTTT
few TRBJ1-2 TRBV30 TRBD1 17 CAWILGGLGQGTNGYTF TGTGCCTGGATCCTGGGTGGTCTGGGACAGGGAACTAATGGCTACACCTTC
NA TRBJ1-5 TRBV27 TRBD1 16 CASSSSPDRGNQPQHF TGTGCCAGCAGTTCCTCACCCGACAGGGGCAATCAGCCCCAGCATTTT
NA TRBJ1-5 TRBV7-8 NA 17 CASSQVDSAYSNQPQHF TGTGCCAGCAGCCAAGTCGACAGCGCCTATAGCAATCAGCCCCAGCATTTT
NA TRBJ2-1 TRBV2 NA 13 CASSRPQGNEQFF TGTGCCAGCAGCCGCCCCCAGGGAAATGAGCAGTTCTTC
few TRBJ1-2 TRBV30 NA 13 CAWSRIREVGYTF TGTGCCTGGAGCCGGATCAGGGAAGTCGGCTACACCTTC
NA TRBJ1-6 TRBV19 TRBD1 15 CASSIDRAENSPLHF TGTGCCAGTAGTATTGACAGGGCAGAAAATTCACCCCTCCACTTT
NA TRBJ2-6 TRBV27 TRBD2 17 CASRPGLAGAGANVLTF TGTGCCAGCAGGCCGGGACTAGCGGGCGCTGGGGCCAACGTCCTGACTTTC
NA TRBJ2-7 TRBV6-6 NA 12 CASSDRSYEQYF TGTGCCAGCAGCGACAGGAGCTACGAGCAGTACTTC
NA TRBJ2-3 TRBV29-1 TRBD2 16 CSAEGGRAPGTDTQYF TGCAGCGCAGAAGGAGGGAGGGCCCCGGGCACAGATACGCAGTATTTT
NA TRBJ1-2 TRBV5-1 NA 14 CASSLEQTNYGYTF TGCGCCAGCAGCTTGGAACAGACTAACTATGGCTACACCTTC
NA TRBJ1-5 TRBV2 NA 16 CASREATTGGYQPQHF TGTGCCAGCAGGGAGGCCACGACAGGAGGTTATCAGCCCCAGCATTTT
NA TRBJ1-1 TRBV7-2 NA 13 CASSSQANTEAFF TGTGCCAGCAGCTCGCAGGCAAACACTGAAGCTTTCTTT
once TRBJ2-7 TRBV19 TRBD1 13 CASIDRDRSEQYF TGTGCCAGTATAGACCGGGACAGGTCCGAGCAGTACTTC
NA TRBJ2-1 TRBV24-1 TRBD2 18 CATSDLPGEGRVYNEQFF TGTGCCACCAGTGATTTGCCGGGGGAGGGAAGGGTCTACAATGAGCAGTTCTTC
few TRBJ2-2 TRBV2 NA 13 CASRGDRTGELFF TGTGCCAGCAGAGGAGACAGAACCGGGGAGCTGTTTTTT
once TRBJ1-1 TRBV5-1 TRBD1 15 CASSLGDRVGTEAFF TGCGCCAGCAGCTTGGGGGACAGGGTGGGAACTGAAGCTTTCTTT
NA TRBJ2-1 TRBV2 NA 15 CASRGSGARYNEQFF TGTGCCAGCAGGGGTTCAGGGGCCCGCTACAATGAGCAGTTCTTC
NA TRBJ2-1 TRBV2 NA 16 CASRLLPVSSYNEQFF TGTGCCAGCAGGCTCTTACCCGTTAGCTCCTACAATGAGCAGTTCTTC
NA TRBJ2-4 TRBV27 NA 15 CASRPQGEAKNIQYF TGTGCCAGCAGGCCCCAAGGGGAAGCCAAAAACATTCAGTACTTC
NA TRBJ2-5 TRBV5-4 NA 15 CASSFEGVYQETQYF TGTGCCAGCAGCTTCGAGGGAGTGTACCAAGAGACCCAGTACTTC
NA TRBJ2-5 TRBV3-1/TRBV3-2 TRBD2 15 CASSLGTSGEETQYF TGTGCCAGCAGCCTGGGGACTAGCGGAGAAGAGACCCAGTACTTC
few TRBJ1-6 TRBV3-1/TRBV3-2 NA 14 CASSPVSYNSPLHF TGTGCCAGCAGCCCGGTCTCCTATAATTCACCCCTCCACTTT
NA TRBJ2-1 TRBV2 TRBD2 15 CASSDAGGPWREQFF TGTGCCAGCAGCGATGCGGGAGGGCCCTGGCGGGAGCAGTTCTTC
NA TRBJ2-7 TRBV3-1/TRBV3-2 NA 13 CASSHRVFYEQYF TGTGCCAGCAGCCACAGGGTTTTCTACGAGCAGTACTTC
NA TRBJ2-1 TRBV18 NA 15 CASSPPSDRGNEQFF TGTGCCAGCTCACCACCGTCCGACCGGGGCAATGAGCAGTTCTTC
NA TRBJ2-3 TRBV10-3 NA 14 CAIRSPVDTDTQYF TGTGCCATCAGGTCCCCGGTCGACACAGATACGCAGTATTTT
NA TRBJ1-5 TRBV28 TRBD1 15 CASSRGQGDFQPQHF TGTGCCAGCAGCCGCGGACAGGGTGATTTTCAGCCCCAGCATTTT
NA TRBJ2-5 TRBV7-9 TRBD2 15 CASIRLADRQETQYF TGTGCCAGCATCCGTCTAGCGGACCGCCAAGAGACCCAGTACTTC